The clone carrying this T cell receptor (beta chain) was detected only a few times. The data were taken from a study of blood T cells in healthy people across ages. Primed by a sample-barcoded 5' primer and a J-beta primer mix, a second PCR proceeded for 7 to 11 cycles. Each CDR3 protein is one row after TCRdb ran MiXCR on the 5' RACE reads. The sample lists about 970,000 distinct CDR3 sequences, just over 50% occurring once. The CDR3 extends over 15 amino acids. Germline CDR1 SGHTA, CDR2 FQGNSA. The germline V and J ends were trimmed by 2 bases and 3 bases, with 13 bases remaining between them. The chain has TRBV7-2 and TRBJ1-2, with D possibly matching TRBD1 (5 bases). This TCR was sampled from an older woman in good health. The sample taken for sequencing was blood. CDR3 bases: TGTGCCAGCAGCTTATTGCTCGGGGGTGACTATGGCTACACCTTC. Residues: CASSLLLGGDYGYTF.